This T cell receptor (beta chain) originates from a study of T-cell memory formation after mild COVID-19. Study as a whole: TCR clusters showed largely donor specificity.

TCRdb used MiXCR to reprocess the 5' RACE reads, holding one entry per CDR3 protein. The repertoire has 450,000 to 650,000 distinct CDR3 sequences, about a fifth of them found once; the top ten carry 7.5% to 9.5%. This CDR3 has 12 residues. Trimming shortened V by 5 bases and J by 4 bases, and 8 bases separated the two germline ends. CDR1 and CDR2 from the germline V gene are LNHDA and SQIVND (reference sequence). This clonotype was seen more than once but under ten times. Its specificity is unknown. General observations from the study: Balance between CD4 and CD8 was seen in clones contracting day 15 to 85, and a CD4+ lean was seen in later expanders. The second-wave clones peaking on day 37 were not confirmed as SARS-CoV-2-specific.

The V call is TRBV19, the J call TRBJ1-2; tentative D call: TRBD1 (5 bases). Sequenced input: PBMCs or a T cell subset sorted from them (not recorded which). This sequence originates from an adult woman who had mild COVID-19 (a few samples of this study predate the infection). Cell type and time point are not known. The CDR3 DNA reads as TGTGCCAGTAGTCACGGGGCCTATGGCTACACCTTC. It yields the protein CASSHGAYGYTF.